Listed below are T cell receptor beta chains from one sample, sequenced in a study of shared clonotypes between healthy human individuals. The data were produced by immunoSEQ multiplex PCR, yet TCRdb's version contains in-frame clones alone and is incomplete. This sample carries 2 million to 2.5 million clones, around 90% of them seen once, and the ten largest clones take 0.3% to 0.4%. The sequenced sample consisted of naive CD4+ T cells from PBMCs. These receptors came from a man aged 18 to 30 in good health. Some clones in this sample may be carry-over from other donors' samples. CDR3s include the opening cysteine and the closing phenylalanine or tryptophan. A D gene is named only where the DNA matches it firmly. Not all rows give a size; the values are once, few, many and, for expanded clones, a class.

j_gene | d_gene | len | v_gene | abundance | CDR3aa | CDR3nt
TRBJ1-2 | . | 14 | TRBV7-9 | . | CASTIGGIDYGYTF | TGTGCCAGCACCATCGGAGGGATAGACTATGGCTACACCTTC
TRBJ1-4 | TRBD1 | 15 | TRBV28 | . | CASSQTGGAGEKLFF | TGTGCCAGCAGCCAAACAGGGGGCGCCGGTGAAAAACTGTTTTTT
TRBJ2-5 | TRBD1 | 15 | TRBV5-1 | once | CASSTGQGRGETQYF | TGCGCCAGCAGCACGGGACAGGGGCGCGGAGAGACCCAGTACTTC
TRBJ2-2 | TRBD2 | 17 | TRBV23-1 | . | CASSQNMVGLVGGELFF | TGCGCCAGCAGTCAAAACATGGTAGGACTAGTGGGCGGGGAGCTGTTTTTT
TRBJ2-1 | TRBD2 | 14 | TRBV6-5 | . | CASSSGRWYNEQFF | TGTGCCAGCAGTAGCGGGAGGTGGTACAATGAGCAGTTCTTC
TRBJ2-7 | . | 14 | TRBV5-1 | . | CASSVTGPKYEQYF | TGCGCCAGCAGCGTAACGGGACCTAAGTACGAGCAGTACTTC
TRBJ2-7 | TRBD1 | 13 | TRBV28 | . | CASSLGQAGEQYF | TGTGCCAGCAGTCTGGGACAGGCCGGCGAGCAGTACTTC
TRBJ1-4 | TRBD1 | 15 | TRBV5-1 | . | CASSPWTGSEEKLFF | TGCGCCAGCAGCCCCTGGACAGGGTCAGAAGAAAAACTGTTTTTT
TRBJ2-7 | TRBD1 | 15 | TRBV28 | . | CASSTTGTGSYEQYF | TGTGCCAGCAGTACTACCGGGACAGGGTCCTACGAGCAGTACTTC
TRBJ1-1 | . | 13 | TRBV7-2 | . | CASSFPPRTEAFF | TGTGCCAGCAGCTTTCCGCCCAGGACTGAAGCTTTCTTT
TRBJ2-1 | TRBD2 | 20 | TRBV9 | . | CASSLSRTSGRALSYNEQFF | TGTGCCAGCAGCTTGAGCCGGACTAGCGGGAGGGCCCTGTCCTACAATGAGCAGTTCTTC